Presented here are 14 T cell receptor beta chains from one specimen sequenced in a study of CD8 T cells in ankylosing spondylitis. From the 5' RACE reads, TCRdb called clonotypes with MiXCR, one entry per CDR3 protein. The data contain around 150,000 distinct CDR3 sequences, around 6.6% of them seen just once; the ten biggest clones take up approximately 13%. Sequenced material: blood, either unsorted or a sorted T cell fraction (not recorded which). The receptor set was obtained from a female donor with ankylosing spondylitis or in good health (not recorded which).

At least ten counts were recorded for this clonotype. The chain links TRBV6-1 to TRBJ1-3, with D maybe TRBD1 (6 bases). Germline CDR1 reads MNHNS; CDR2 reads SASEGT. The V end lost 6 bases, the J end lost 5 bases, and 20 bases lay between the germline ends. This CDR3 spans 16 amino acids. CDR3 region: CASSRLQGLVRNTIYF. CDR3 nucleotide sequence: TGTGCCAGCAGCCGACTTCAGGGGCTAGTTAGAAACACCATATATTTT.

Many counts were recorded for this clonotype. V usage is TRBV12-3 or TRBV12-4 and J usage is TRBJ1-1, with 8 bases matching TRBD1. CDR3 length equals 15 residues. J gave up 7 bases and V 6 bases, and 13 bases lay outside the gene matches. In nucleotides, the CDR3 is TGTGCCAGCAGAAGCAGGACAGGGTTAACGGATGAAGCTTTCTTT. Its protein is CASRSRTGLTDEAFF.

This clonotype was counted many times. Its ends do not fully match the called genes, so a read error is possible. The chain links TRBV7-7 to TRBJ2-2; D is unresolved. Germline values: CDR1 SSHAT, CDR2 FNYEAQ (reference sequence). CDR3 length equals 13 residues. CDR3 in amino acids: CASSPLRAGELFF. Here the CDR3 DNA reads TGTGCTAGCAGCCCACTTAGGGCCGGGGAGCTGTTTTTT.

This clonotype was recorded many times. The CDR3 reads CASSQDRDRREQYF. The CDR3 nucleotides are TGCGCCAGCAGCCAGGACAGGGATCGTAGGGAGCAGTACTTC. The chain is built from TRBV5-1 and TRBJ2-7; 8 bases fit TRBD1. V gave up 4 bases and J gave up 7 bases; unmatched junction bases: 10. CDR3 length: 14 amino acids. CDR1 SGHRS and CDR2 YFSETQ come from the germline V gene.

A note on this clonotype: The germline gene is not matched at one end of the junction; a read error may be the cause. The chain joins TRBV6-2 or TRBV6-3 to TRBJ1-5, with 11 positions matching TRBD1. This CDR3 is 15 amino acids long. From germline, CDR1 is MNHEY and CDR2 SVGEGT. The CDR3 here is CATRDRGAGNQSQHF. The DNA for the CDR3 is TGTGCGACGCGGGACAGGGGGGCCGGCAATCAGTCCCAGCATTTT.

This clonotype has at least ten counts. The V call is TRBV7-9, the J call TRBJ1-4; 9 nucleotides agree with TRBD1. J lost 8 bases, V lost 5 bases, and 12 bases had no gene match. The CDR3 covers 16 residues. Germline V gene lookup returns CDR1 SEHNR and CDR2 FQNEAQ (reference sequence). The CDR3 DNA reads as TGTGCCAGCAGCATAAAGAGCGGGACAGGGAAGGAAAAACTGTTTTTT. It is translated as CASSIKSGTGKEKLFF.

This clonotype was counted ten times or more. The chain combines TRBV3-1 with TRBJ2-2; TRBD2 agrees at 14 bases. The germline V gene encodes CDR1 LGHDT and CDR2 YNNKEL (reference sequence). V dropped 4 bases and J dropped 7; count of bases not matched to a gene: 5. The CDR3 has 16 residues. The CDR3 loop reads CASSPGLAGAFGELFF. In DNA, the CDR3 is TGTGCCAGCAGCCCGGGACTAGCGGGGGCGTTCGGGGAGCTGTTTTTT. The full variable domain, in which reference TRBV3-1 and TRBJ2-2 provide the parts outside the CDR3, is DTAVSQTPKYLVTQMGNDKSIKCEQNLGHDTMYWYKQDSKKFLKIMFSYNNKELIINETVPNRFSPKSPDKAHLNLHINSLELGDSAVYFCASSPGLAGAFGELFFGEGSRLTVL.

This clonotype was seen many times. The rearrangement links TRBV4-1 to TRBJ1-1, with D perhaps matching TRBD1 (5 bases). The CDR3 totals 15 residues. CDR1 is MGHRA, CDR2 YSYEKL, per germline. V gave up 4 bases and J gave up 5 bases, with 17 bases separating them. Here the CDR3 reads CASSPDGHPGTEAFF. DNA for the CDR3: TGCGCCAGCAGCCCTGACGGCCACCCAGGGACTGAAGCTTTCTTT.

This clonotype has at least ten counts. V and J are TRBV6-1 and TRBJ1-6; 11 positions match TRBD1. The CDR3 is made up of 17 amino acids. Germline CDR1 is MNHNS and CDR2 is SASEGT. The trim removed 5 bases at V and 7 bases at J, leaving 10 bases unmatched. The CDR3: CASSRPSGTGGNSPLHF. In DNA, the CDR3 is TGTGCCAGCAGTCGACCTTCCGGGACAGGGGGAAATTCACCCCTCCACTTT.

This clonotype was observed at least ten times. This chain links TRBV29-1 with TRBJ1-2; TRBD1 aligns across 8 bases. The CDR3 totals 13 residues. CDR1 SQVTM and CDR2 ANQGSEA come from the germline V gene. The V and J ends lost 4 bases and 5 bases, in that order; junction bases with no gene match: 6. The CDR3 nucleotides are TGCAGCGTTGGGGGGACAGGAACTTATGGCTACACCTTC. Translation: CSVGGTGTYGYTF.

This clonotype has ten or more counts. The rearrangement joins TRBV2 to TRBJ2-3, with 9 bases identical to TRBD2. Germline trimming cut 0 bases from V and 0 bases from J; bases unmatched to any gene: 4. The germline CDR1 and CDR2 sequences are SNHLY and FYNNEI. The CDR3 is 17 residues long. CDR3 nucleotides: TGTGCCAGCAGTGAAGCTAGCGGGGGCTCTAGCACAGATACGCAGTATTTT. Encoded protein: CASSEASGGSSTDTQYF. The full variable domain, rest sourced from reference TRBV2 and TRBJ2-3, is EPEVTQTPSHQVTQMGQEVILRCVPISNHLYFYWYRQILGQKVEFLVSFYNNEISEKSEIFDDQFSVERPDGSNFTLKIRSTKLEDSAMYFCASSEASGGSSTDTQYFGPGTRLTVL.

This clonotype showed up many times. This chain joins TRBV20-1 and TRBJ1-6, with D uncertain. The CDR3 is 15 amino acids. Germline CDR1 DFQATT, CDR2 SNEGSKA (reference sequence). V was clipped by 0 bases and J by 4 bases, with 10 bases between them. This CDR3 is CSARDSAAYNSPLHF. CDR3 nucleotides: TGCAGTGCTAGAGATTCGGCAGCTTATAATTCACCCCTCCACTTT.

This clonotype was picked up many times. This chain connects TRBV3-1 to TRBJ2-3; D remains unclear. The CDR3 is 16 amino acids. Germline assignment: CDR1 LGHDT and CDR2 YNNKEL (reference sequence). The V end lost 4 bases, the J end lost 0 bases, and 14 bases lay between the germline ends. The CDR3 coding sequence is TGTGCCAGCAGCCCCACTGGGCAGCCTAGCACAGATACGCAGTATTTT. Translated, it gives CASSPTGQPSTDTQYF.

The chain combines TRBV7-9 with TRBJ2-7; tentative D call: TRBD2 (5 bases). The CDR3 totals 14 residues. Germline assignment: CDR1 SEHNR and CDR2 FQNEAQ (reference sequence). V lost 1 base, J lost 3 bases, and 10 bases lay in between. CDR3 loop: CASSLGVRGYEQYF. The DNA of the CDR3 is TGTGCCAGCAGCTTAGGGGTCCGGGGCTACGAGCAGTACTTC.